This T cell receptor (beta chain) was captured in a study of shared clonotypes between healthy human individuals. About this clone: At one of its ends the junction is not consistent with the germline gene, which may arise from a read error.

All the donors were Caucasian adults who lived in Nashville, Tennessee. CD4+ cell separation produced CD45RA+ naive and CD45RA-negative memory subsets. The material for each subset, its genomic DNA, was split evenly across several immunoSEQ plates. The method was immunoSEQ multiplex PCR; TCRdb's version includes in-frame clones alone and lacks a portion of them. The sample shows 950,000 to 1,200,000 clones, approximately 75% of them seen only once. Sequencing input: memory CD4+ T cells from PBMCs. Sample subset: CD45RA-negative fraction. The TCR comes from a man younger than 30 in good health. Some clones in this sample may be carry-over from other donors' samples.

This CDR3 reads CSAGTNTNTGELFF. The CDR3, as DNA: TGTAGCGCCGGGACTAATACAAACACCGGGGAGCTGTTTTTT. The genes are TRBV29-1 and TRBJ2-2, with 7 bases identical to TRBD2. This CDR3 comprises 14 residues. The germline gives CDR1 SQVTM, CDR2 ANQGSEA.